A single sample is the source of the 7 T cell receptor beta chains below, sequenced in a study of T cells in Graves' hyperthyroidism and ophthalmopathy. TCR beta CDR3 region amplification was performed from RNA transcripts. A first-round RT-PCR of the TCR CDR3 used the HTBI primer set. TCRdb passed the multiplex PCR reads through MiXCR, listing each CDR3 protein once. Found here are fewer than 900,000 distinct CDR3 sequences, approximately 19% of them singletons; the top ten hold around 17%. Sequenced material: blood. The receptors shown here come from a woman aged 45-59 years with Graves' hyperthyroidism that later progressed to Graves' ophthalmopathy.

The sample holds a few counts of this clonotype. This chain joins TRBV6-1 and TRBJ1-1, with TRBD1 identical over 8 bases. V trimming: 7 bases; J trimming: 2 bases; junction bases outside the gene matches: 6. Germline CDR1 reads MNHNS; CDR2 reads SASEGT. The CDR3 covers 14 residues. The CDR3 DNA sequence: TGTGCCAGCACCCCCGGACAGGGTAACACTGAAGCTTTCTTT. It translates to CASTPGQGNTEAFF.

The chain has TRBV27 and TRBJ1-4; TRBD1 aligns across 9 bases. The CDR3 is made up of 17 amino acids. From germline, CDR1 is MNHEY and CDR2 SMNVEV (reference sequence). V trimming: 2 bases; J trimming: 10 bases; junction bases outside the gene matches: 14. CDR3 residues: CASSLLSPGQGSGKLFF. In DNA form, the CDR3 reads TGTGCCAGCAGTTTACTTTCTCCGGGACAGGGATCCGGAAAACTGTTTTTT.

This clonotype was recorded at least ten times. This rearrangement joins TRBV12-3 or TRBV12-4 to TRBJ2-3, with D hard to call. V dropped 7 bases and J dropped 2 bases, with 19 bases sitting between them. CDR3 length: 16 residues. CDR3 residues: CASTRSLDSYTDTQYF. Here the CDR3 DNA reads TGTGCCAGCACCCGGTCGTTAGACTCTTACACAGATACGCAGTATTTT.

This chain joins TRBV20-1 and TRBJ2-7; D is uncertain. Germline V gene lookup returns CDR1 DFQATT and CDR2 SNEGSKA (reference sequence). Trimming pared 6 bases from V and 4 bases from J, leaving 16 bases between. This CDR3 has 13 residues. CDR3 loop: CSASATGWYEQYF. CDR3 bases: TGCAGTGCATCGGCGACGGGTTGGTACGAGCAGTACTTC.

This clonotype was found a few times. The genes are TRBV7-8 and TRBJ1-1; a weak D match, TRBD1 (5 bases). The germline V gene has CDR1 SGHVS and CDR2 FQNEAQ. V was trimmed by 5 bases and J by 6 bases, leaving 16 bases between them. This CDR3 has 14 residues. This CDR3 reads CASSVIGGTPEAFF. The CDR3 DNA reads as TGTGCCAGCAGCGTCATTGGGGGAACCCCTGAAGCTTTCTTT.

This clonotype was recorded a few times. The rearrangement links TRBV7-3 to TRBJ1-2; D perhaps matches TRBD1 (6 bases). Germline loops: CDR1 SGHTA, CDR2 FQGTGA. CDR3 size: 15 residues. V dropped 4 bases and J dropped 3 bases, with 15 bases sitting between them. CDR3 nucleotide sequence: TGTGCCAGCAGCTCCGGGGGGGCCGGCGACTATGGCTACACCTTC. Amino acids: CASSSGGAGDYGYTF.

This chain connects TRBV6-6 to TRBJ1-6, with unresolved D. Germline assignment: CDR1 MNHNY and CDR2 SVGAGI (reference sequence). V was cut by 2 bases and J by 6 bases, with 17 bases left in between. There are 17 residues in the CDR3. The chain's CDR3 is CASSYSTQRRRNSPLHF. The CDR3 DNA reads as TGTGCCAGCAGTTACAGTACCCAAAGGAGACGTAATTCACCCCTCCACTTT.